A single sample gave rise to the 24 T cell receptor beta chains below, sequenced in a study of T cells in Graves' hyperthyroidism and ophthalmopathy. Amplification yielded TCR beta CDR3 regions, with RNA transcripts as the source. First-round RT-PCR with HTBI primers amplified the TCR CDR3 region. TCRdb reanalysed the multiplex PCR reads using MiXCR and keeps one entry per CDR3 protein. The sample contains under 400,000 distinct CDR3 sequences, roughly 18% of which appear only once. Specimen: blood. These receptors were collected from a woman in her 40s with Graves' ophthalmopathy.

This clonotype was seen many times. The chain carries TRBV19 and TRBJ1-5; 7 bases align to TRBD1. With V trimmed by 9 bases and J by 6 bases, 14 bases remained unmatched. Per germline, CDR1 LNHDA and CDR2 SQIVND (reference sequence). The length of the CDR3 is 15 residues. The CDR3 protein is CASKGVGGYGQPQHF. In nucleotides, the CDR3 is TGTGCCAGCAAAGGGGTAGGGGGCTACGGTCAGCCCCAGCATTTT. Complete variable domain (other parts from reference TRBV19 and TRBJ1-5): DGGITQSPKYLFRKEGQNVTLSCEQNLNHDAMYWYRQDPGQGLRLIYYSQIVNDFQKGDIAEGYSVSREKKESFPLTVTSAQKNPTAFYLCASKGVGGYGQPQHFGDGTRLSIL.

This clonotype was counted many times. This rearrangement joins TRBV7-9 to TRBJ1-1; D gene uncertain. Germline V CDR1 and CDR2: SEHNR, FQNEAQ (reference sequence). The CDR3 is 14 residues long. Between the trimmed V and J ends, which lost 5 bases and 2 bases, there was a span of 12 bases. CDR3 in DNA: TGTGCCAGCAGCCCGACTGAAAGTAACACTGAAGCTTTCTTT. The encoded protein is CASSPTESNTEAFF.

This clonotype has a count of ten or more. The rearrangement uses TRBV6-5 and TRBJ1-2, with a tentative D call TRBD1 (5 bases). This CDR3 comprises 15 residues. Germline lookup yields CDR1 MNHEY and CDR2 SVGAGI. The V end was cut by 8 bases, the J end by 2 bases, with 18 bases between. The CDR3 region has the DNA TGTGCCAGCGAATTTGGCGGGGGAACAAACTATGGCTACACCTTC. Amino acids: CASEFGGGTNYGYTF.

This clonotype was detected many times. A read error may account for a junction end that differs from germline. This chain connects TRBV6-5 to TRBJ2-5; 14 bases map to TRBD2. Germline loops: CDR1 MNHEY, CDR2 SVGAGI. The CDR3 spans 16 residues. CDR3 region: CASSSPGLAGVEIQYF. The CDR3 DNA is TGTGCCAGCAGTTCTCCGGGACTAGCGGGAGTCGAGATCCAGTACTTC.

This clonotype came up many times. The CDR3 loop reads CASSINRQSFYEQYF. CDR3 in DNA: TGTGCCAGTAGTATAAACCGACAGTCTTTCTACGAGCAGTACTTC. V usage is TRBV19 and J usage is TRBJ2-7; perhaps TRBD1 as D (5 bases). V was pared by 2 bases and J by 3 bases, with 14 bases between. Per the germline V gene, CDR1 is LNHDA and CDR2 is SQIVND (reference sequence). This CDR3 comprises 15 residues. Full variable domain (outside the CDR3, taken from reference TRBV19 and TRBJ2-7): DGGITQSPKYLFRKEGQNVTLSCEQNLNHDAMYWYRQDPGQGLRLIYYSQIVNDFQKGDIAEGYSVSREKKESFPLTVTSAQKNPTAFYLCASSINRQSFYEQYFGPGTRLTVT.

This clonotype was seen at least ten times. This chain's CDR3 is CSVEGGLRETQYF. For the CDR3, the DNA is TGCAGCGTTGAGGGGGGGCTGCGCGAGACCCAGTACTTC. The chain has TRBV29-1 and TRBJ2-5; D possibly corresponds to TRBD2 (7 bases). The CDR3 extends over 13 amino acids. Trimming left V 3 bases short and J 5 bases short, with 13 bases between. Germline-derived CDR1 and CDR2 are SQVTM and ANQGSEA.

The CDR3 loop reads CASSSPLGQGYGYTF. CDR3 sequence (DNA): TGTGCCAGCAGTTCACCTCTCGGACAGGGCTATGGCTACACCTTC. The chain recombines TRBV6-2 or TRBV6-3 with TRBJ1-2; 8 bases line up with TRBD1. This CDR3 comprises 15 residues. Germline trimming cut 4 bases from V and 4 bases from J; bases unmatched to any gene: 8. CDR1 and CDR2 from the germline V gene are MNHEY and SVGEGT.

The chain has TRBV28 and TRBJ1-1, with 8 nucleotides matching TRBD1. Looked up from germline, CDR1 is MDHEN and CDR2 is SYDVKM. Trimming at V came to 6 bases and at J to 4 bases, leaving 13 bases not matched to a gene. The CDR3 is made up of 16 amino acids. DNA for the CDR3: TGTGCCAGCAGCGCTACGGGACAGGAGGGTAGCACTGAAGCTTTCTTT. It specifies CASSATGQEGSTEAFF.

The chain uses TRBV2 and TRBJ2-2; tentatively, D is TRBD2 (6 bases). The CDR3 loop spans 14 amino acids. Germline values: CDR1 SNHLY, CDR2 FYNNEI. The V end lost 8 bases, the J end lost 2 bases, and 12 bases lay between the germline ends. The CDR3 DNA follows: TGTGCCAGCTGGCGGGGCACTAACACCGGGGAGCTGTTTTTT. It is translated as CASWRGTNTGELFF.

This clonotype occurred many times. The CDR3 loop reads CASSLVLGDYQPQHF. DNA for the CDR3: TGTGCCAGCAGCTTGGTGCTGGGGGACTATCAGCCCCAGCATTTT. V usage is TRBV5-8 and J usage is TRBJ1-5; perhaps TRBD1 as D (5 bases). This CDR3 contains 15 residues. With 0 bases removed from V and 5 bases from J, the gap between germline ends came to 12 bases. The V gene's germline CDR1 is SGHTS and CDR2 YDEGEE.

Of note for this clonotype: Sequence at one end of the junction differs from germline and may be a read error. The rearrangement uses TRBV5-6 and TRBJ1-1, with 7 bases matching TRBD1. The length of the CDR3 is 15 residues. CDR1 SGHDT and CDR2 YYEEEE come from the germline V gene. For the CDR3, the DNA is TGTGTCAGCAGCTATATGACAGGGTGGAACACTGAAGCTTTCTTT. This encodes CVSSYMTGWNTEAFF. Supplemented by reference TRBV5-6 and TRBJ1-1, the full variable domain reads DAGVTQSPTHLIKTRGQQVTLRCSPKSGHDTVSWYQQALGQGPQFIFQYYEEEERQRGNFPDRFSGHQFPNYSSELNVNALLLGDSALYLCVSSYMTGWNTEAFFGQGTRLTVV.

This clonotype was seen ten or more times. This chain uses TRBV5-1 with TRBJ1-3, with D possibly being TRBD1 (5 bases). The CDR3 loop spans 16 amino acids. V lost 0 bases and J lost 0, with 10 bases in between. Germline V gene lookup returns CDR1 SGHRS and CDR2 YFSETQ. Written as DNA, the CDR3 is TGCGCCAGCAGCTTGGCCTGGGGGAGCTCTGGAAACACCATATATTTT. The encoded protein is CASSLAWGSSGNTIYF. Based on the CDR3 plus reference TRBV5-1 and TRBJ1-3, the full variable domain is KAGVTQTPRYLIKTRGQQVTLSCSPISGHRSVSWYQQTPGQGLQFLFEYFSETQRNKGNFPGRFSGRQFSNSRSEMNVSTLELGDSALYLCASSLAWGSSGNTIYFGEGSWLTVV.

There are many counts of this clonotype. J is TRBJ2-7 and V is TRBV4-1, with D perhaps TRBD2 (6 bases). The CDR3 spans 15 residues. The germline V gene has CDR1 MGHRA and CDR2 YSYEKL. V was cut by 1 base and J by 2 bases, with 12 bases left in between. The CDR3 DNA reads as TGCGCCAGCAGCCAAGTGGGAGGCCTACCCTACGAGCAGTACTTC. Translation gives CASSQVGGLPYEQYF.

At least ten counts were recorded for this clonotype. This chain connects TRBV30 to TRBJ1-6, with D maybe TRBD1 (6 bases). CDR3 length: 13 amino acids. CDR1 is GTSNPN, CDR2 SVGIG, per germline (reference sequence). V was pared by 5 bases and J by 4 bases, with 9 bases between. CDR3 protein: CAWAGQYNSPLHF. The CDR3 DNA sequence: TGTGCCTGGGCCGGACAGTATAATTCACCCCTCCACTTT.

This clonotype was counted ten times or more. The CDR3: CASHHRTLGNTIYF. CDR3 bases: TGTGCCAGCCACCATCGGACACTTGGAAACACCATATATTTT. The genes are TRBV6-4 and TRBJ1-3; possible D gene TRBD1, 5 bases. The germline V gene has CDR1 MRHNA and CDR2 SNTAGT. CDR3 length: 14 residues. V lost 8 bases and J 3 bases, leaving 14 bases between the germline ends.

This clonotype appeared many times. The V and J genes are TRBV7-8 and TRBJ2-7; 7 bases are shared with TRBD1. The CDR3 length is 13 residues. V gave up 1 base and J gave up 7 bases; unmatched junction bases: 4. CDR1 and CDR2 (germline): SGHVS, FQNEAQ. Written as DNA, the CDR3 is TGTGCCAGCAGCTTAGGGGCAGGGGGAGAGCAGTACTTC. This codes for CASSLGAGGEQYF.

At least ten counts were recorded for this clonotype. This chain connects TRBV14 to TRBJ2-7, with D possibly being TRBD2 (6 bases). Germline V gene data show CDR1 as SGHDN and CDR2 as FVKESK. The length of the CDR3 is 18 residues. Trimming took off 0 bases at V and 2 bases at J, with 20 bases between the two ends. CDR3 DNA: TGTGCCAGCAGCCAAGATATATATCGTCTAGGAGGGGCCTACGAGCAGTACTTC. This translates into CASSQDIYRLGGAYEQYF.

For this clonotype: The CDR3 ends on some other residue instead of the conserved phenylalanine or tryptophan, so this is likely a read error. Because the CDR3's place on the DNA is in doubt, the DNA is left out and the CDR3 is given as listed by TCRdb. The chain couples TRBV10-3 to TRBJ1-1. Germline V CDR1 and CDR2: ENHRY, SYGVKD. Termini included, the CDR3 measures 9 amino acids. CDR3 region: CAISEQDYM.

This chain connects TRBV30 to TRBJ1-1; possibly TRBD1 for D (5 bases). The germline V and J ends were trimmed by 6 bases and 6 bases, with 20 bases remaining between them. Germline CDR1 reads GTSNPN; CDR2 reads SVGIG (reference sequence). CDR3 length equals 14 residues. The CDR3 coding sequence is TGTGCCTGCAGAGCGGGGGAATCTCTATCTGAAGCTTTCTTT. It yields the protein CACRAGESLSEAFF.

Ten or more counts support this clonotype. The chain joins TRBV5-1 to TRBJ1-3; D gene ambiguous. Germline assignment: CDR1 SGHRS and CDR2 YFSETQ. The length of the CDR3 is 13 residues. V was shortened by 3 bases and J by 2 bases, with 6 bases between the two germline ends. CDR3 sequence: CASSSGAGNTIYF. In DNA, the CDR3 is TGCGCCAGCAGCTCGGGAGCTGGAAACACCATATATTTT.

The table lists this clonotype with many counts. This chain links TRBV20-1 with TRBJ1-3, with D uncertain. This CDR3 has 13 residues. Trimming removed 3 bases from V and 0 bases from J, with 6 bases in between. CDR1 DFQATT and CDR2 SNEGSKA come from the germline V gene (reference sequence). The chain's CDR3 is CSASWGSGNTIYF. CDR3 coding DNA: TGCAGTGCTAGTTGGGGCTCTGGAAACACCATATATTTT.

This clonotype has a count of ten or more. The rearrangement joins TRBV12-3 or TRBV12-4 to TRBJ2-7, with a possible D match to TRBD2 (6 bases). Between the trimmed V and J ends, which lost 9 bases and 1 base, there was a span of 10 bases. The CDR3 covers 12 residues. The CDR3 region has the DNA TGTGCCAGTCAGGGAGGTTCCTACGAGCAGTACTTC. Translation: CASQGGSYEQYF.

This clonotype was seen ten or more times. The V and J genes are TRBV28 and TRBJ1-1; D is unclear. Trimming removed 6 bases from V and 1 base from J, with 12 bases in between. This CDR3 contains 14 residues. CDR1 and CDR2 (germline): MDHEN, SYDVKM. CDR3 in DNA: TGTGCCAGCAGCCGTGGACGGGAGAACACTGAAGCTTTCTTT. Encoded protein: CASSRGRENTEAFF.

This clonotype was picked up many times. The chain joins TRBV10-3 to TRBJ2-7, with TRBD2 matching over 7 bases. Germline V gene sequence: CDR1 ENHRY, CDR2 SYGVKD. V gave up 4 bases and J gave up 1 base; unmatched junction bases: 1. The CDR3 length is 13 residues. The CDR3 nucleotides read TGTGCCATCAGTGGGACTAGTTCCTACGAGCAGTACTTC. Protein: CAISGTSSYEQYF.